The 14 T cell receptor beta chains below were found in one sample sequenced in a study of regulatory T cells in long-lasting Graves disease. Libraries of TCR beta came from iRepertoire HTBI primers plus Arm-PCR of CDR3 regions. TCRdb independently ran MiXCR on the multiplex PCR reads; one entry per CDR3 protein. This sample has 530,000 or so distinct CDR3 sequences, with about 13% found just once. Time point noted: newly diagnosed GD, antithyroid drugs for less than 3 months. RNA isolated from PBMCs was used to make the TCR library. This same sample was also part of a study on T cells in Graves' hyperthyroidism and ophthalmopathy.

This specimen was peripheral blood mononuclear cells (PBMCs), taken at new diagnosis, from a patient treated with antithyroid drugs. The receptors derive from a man aged 30-40 years with Graves disease.

This clonotype was seen at least ten times. The gene calls are TRBV7-9 and TRBJ1-1; a weak D match, TRBD1 (5 bases). CDR1 and CDR2 (germline): SEHNR, FQNEAQ (reference sequence). V was pared by 3 bases and J by 10 bases, with 30 bases between. This CDR3 is 18 amino acids long. The CDR3 DNA reads TGTGCCAGCAGCTTCCCGGACATCGGGGCCCGATACTCTCAGAGAGCTTTCTTT. This gives the protein CASSFPDIGARYSQRAFF.

Here the CDR3 reads CAISQREYSGNTIYF. The CDR3 nucleotides are TGTGCCATCAGCCAGAGAGAATACTCTGGAAACACCATATATTTT. The V gene is TRBV10-3, the J gene TRBJ1-3; D not certain. Germline loops: CDR1 ENHRY, CDR2 SYGVKD. This CDR3 is 15 amino acids long. Trimming stripped 6 bases from V and 0 bases from J, with 12 bases between.

This sequence joins TRBV20-1 and TRBJ2-7; possibly TRBD1 for D (6 bases). From germline, CDR1 is DFQATT and CDR2 SNEGSKA (reference sequence). The CDR3 totals 16 residues. Between the trimmed V and J ends, which lost 0 bases and 2 bases, there was a span of 17 bases. The CDR3 nucleotides are TGCAGTGCTAGAGAGGCCGAACAGGGCCTCACCTACGAGCAGTACTTC. Encoded protein: CSAREAEQGLTYEQYF.

The V gene is TRBV10-3, the J gene TRBJ2-3, with D maybe TRBD1 (6 bases). The CDR3 totals 15 residues. CDR1 is ENHRY and CDR2 is SYGVKD in the germline V gene. V was pared by 2 bases and J by 4 bases, with 13 bases between. Written as DNA, the CDR3 is TGTGCCATCAGTGAGATTGCAGGGGCTTCAGATACGCAGTATTTT. Its protein product is CAISEIAGASDTQYF.

This clonotype was counted a few times. The chain carries TRBV7-9 and TRBJ2-1; the D gene is possibly TRBD2 (5 bases). V lost 2 bases and J lost 6, with 17 bases in between. This CDR3 has 16 amino acids. CDR1 and CDR2 from the germline V gene are SEHNR and FQNEAQ (reference sequence). CDR3 sequence reads: CASSLSVGIAGNEQFF. The CDR3 DNA sequence: TGTGCCAGCAGCTTATCCGTTGGAATCGCGGGCAATGAGCAGTTCTTC.

This clonotype was observed many times. This chain joins TRBV20-1 and TRBJ1-1, with TRBD1 as a possible D gene (5 bases). V lost 1 base to trimming and J lost 3 bases, with 15 bases between them. The CDR3 length is 15 residues. The germline gives CDR1 DFQATT, CDR2 SNEGSKA (reference sequence). CDR3 sequence reads: CSARVGGRADTEAFF. The CDR3 bases are TGCAGTGCTAGAGTGGGGGGTAGGGCCGACACTGAAGCTTTCTTT.

The V gene is TRBV7-9, the J gene TRBJ2-3; 8 bases agree with TRBD1. The CDR3 covers 15 residues. Germline CDR1 is SEHNR and CDR2 is FQNEAQ (reference sequence). The ends lost 4 bases at V and 0 bases at J; junction bases unmatched: 3. The CDR3 coding sequence is TGTGCCAGCAGCTCCTGGACAGGGAGCACAGATACGCAGTATTTT. Translated, it gives CASSSWTGSTDTQYF.

This clonotype was counted only a few times. In DNA form, the CDR3 reads TGTGCCAGCAGTGGATCGACAGGGATTACCTACGAGCAGTACTTC. Translated, it gives CASSGSTGITYEQYF. The V and J genes are TRBV25-1 and TRBJ2-7; TRBD1 matches 7 bases. From germline, CDR1 is MGHDK and CDR2 SYGVNS. CDR3 length: 15 amino acids. The V gene end was trimmed by 4 bases and the J gene end by 2 bases; junction bases not matched to a gene: 8.

V usage is TRBV27 and J usage is TRBJ2-4; no clear D gene. Trimming pared 2 bases from V and 6 bases from J, leaving 8 bases between. Germline lookup yields CDR1 MNHEY and CDR2 SMNVEV (reference sequence). This CDR3 has 13 residues. CDR3 sequence reads: CASSLGWGNIQYF. CDR3 nucleotide sequence: TGTGCCAGCAGTTTAGGGTGGGGAAACATTCAGTACTTC.

This clonotype has a handful of counts. V usage is TRBV5-1 and J usage is TRBJ1-2; D is perhaps TRBD1 (5 bases). V lost 4 bases, J lost 6 bases, and 13 bases lay in between. The CDR3 has 13 amino acids. Germline CDR1 is SGHRS and CDR2 is YFSETQ. The CDR3 reads CASSLTAAHGYTF. In nucleotides, the CDR3 is TGCGCCAGCAGCCTGACAGCGGCACATGGCTACACCTTC.

This clonotype came up many times. The rearrangement uses TRBV28 and TRBJ2-1; D gene uncertain. V shed 1 base and J shed 5 bases, with 12 bases lying between them. The CDR3 consists of 15 residues. Germline V gene lookup returns CDR1 MDHEN and CDR2 SYDVKM. The CDR3 region has the DNA TGTGCCAGCAGTTTATTAGGAGAAAGGCACAATGAGCAGTTCTTC. It yields the protein CASSLLGERHNEQFF.

This clonotype was observed a few times. V usage is TRBV3-1 and J usage is TRBJ2-5, with 10 nucleotides matching TRBD2. J lost 5 bases, V lost 1 base, and 7 bases had no gene match. The CDR3 consists of 16 residues. Germline CDR1 LGHDT, CDR2 YNNKEL (reference sequence). CDR3 nucleotide sequence: TGTGCCAGCAGCCAAGCGCAGGGACTAGCGTCGGAGACCCAGTACTTC. This encodes CASSQAQGLASETQYF.

Comment on this clonotype: One end of the junction is discordant with germline, which a read error may explain. The chain couples TRBV6-1 to TRBJ2-1, with 7 bases identical to TRBD2. CDR3 length: 17 residues. Germline CDR1 MNHNS, CDR2 SASEGT. CDR3 amino acids: CAISEPLASGEYNEQFF. The CDR3 nucleotides read TGTGCCATCAGTGAGCCGCTTGCTAGCGGAGAATACAATGAGCAGTTCTTC.

This clonotype has a count of ten or more. This chain links TRBV12-3 or TRBV12-4 with TRBJ2-2; the D is unclear. V was clipped by 7 bases and J by 4 bases, with 4 bases between them. The CDR3 extends over 11 amino acids. This CDR3 reads CASTSTGELFF. CDR3 DNA sequence: TGTGCCAGCACTTCCACCGGGGAGCTGTTTTTT.